The entry that follows covers one T cell receptor beta chain sequence. The data belong to a study of blood T cell repertoires in COVID-19. Study-wide context: The United States, Italy and Spain provided the acute and convalescent COVID-19 samples. PBMCs, B-cell-depleted T cells, or T cells provided the cDNA or gDNA that made up the material.

The authors' processing: Reference gene primers were amplified, and this amplification served to estimate nucleated cell counts. The protocol was immunoSEQ multiplex PCR, while the TCRdb copy is restricted to in-frame clones and leaves out a portion. For V, J and clone size, that table is used; D and trimming come from the DNA. Of 35,000 to 40,000 clones in the sample, around three quarters are singletons; the top ten hold under 50%. Sequenced material: peripheral blood. This TCR was recovered from an older man with active or convalescent COVID-19.

As DNA, the CDR3 is TGTGCCAGCAGCTTGTTAGCGGGGGGAGAGACCCAGTACTTC. Residues: CASSLLAGGETQYF. V is TRBV5-6 and J is TRBJ2-5, with 10 nucleotides matching TRBD2. Germline V lookup: CDR1 SGHDT, CDR2 YYEEEE. The junction had 1 base not matched to a gene; V was cut back by 1 base and J by 4 bases. The CDR3 runs 14 residues. Combining the CDR3 with reference TRBV5-6 and TRBJ2-5 gives the whole variable domain DAGVTQSPTHLIKTRGQQVTLRCSPKSGHDTVSWYQQALGQGPQFIFQYYEEEERQRGNFPDRFSGHQFPNYSSELNVNALLLGDSALYLCASSLLAGGETQYFGPGTRLLVL.